This T cell receptor beta chain was found in a study of cytomegalovirus exposure and HLA in healthy donors listed by TCRdb under 2017. Broadly, across the study: An earlier analysis of approximately 590 of the donors reported 250 to 350 Gb of sequence data and roughly 110 million unique TCR beta sequences from 150 million to 200 million T cells. About 320 gigabases of sequencing data and tens of millions of unique TCR sequences were included in an early release covering 550 to 650 HLA-typed donors. The genetic ancestry cluster associated with self-reported Caucasian donors included over 65% of the 300 to 400 genotyped donors. The aim of the study was to test whether cataloging public T cell receptors could identify signatures of past pathogen exposure. The study used immunosequencing to profile the T cell repertoires of under 700 subjects and linked those repertoires to cytomegalovirus serostatus. In addition to the first cohort of approximately 670 subjects, a separate validation cohort of approximately 120 different subjects was used. The study combined high-throughput TCR immunosequencing, statistical association of individual TCRs with disease status, and machine learning to predict cytomegalovirus infection status. To study patterns of TCR occurrence, a later analysis re-analyzed previously published TCR beta repertoires from 650 to 750 donors and added high-resolution HLA genotyping. Rather than drawing on any new phenotypic data, the later analysis identified candidate immune exposures from TCR beta sequences and the way those sequences occurred across donors. An earlier analysis of 587 of the donors applied high-throughput TCR beta sequencing to assess whether each TCR beta V gene segment acted as functional or pseudogenic. Donor age, sex, ethnicity and CMV serostatus were collected together with the repertoire data. Genome-wide SNP genotypes for about 55% of the roughly 670 donors were used in a later genetic analysis, which treated that subset as a discovery cohort. Every discovery cohort repertoire had been produced on one sequencing platform. HLA typing covered class I and class II loci at four-digit resolution. Typing coverage varied by locus: roughly 620-640 donors for A, B, C, DRB1 and DQB1; 500 to 550 for DQA1; more than 600 for DPA1; approximately 470 for DPB1. Several DR-DQ haplotypes were treated as single units for association and clustering because of strong linkage in the cohort. On average, roughly 250,000 unique TCR beta nucleotide sequences were sequenced per donor among 300 to 500 genotyped donors of the cohort, with about 17% of those sequences being non-productive. General conclusions and limits of the study: A cluster of highly shared sequence variants was judged likely to be a technical artifact of the sequencing pipeline. In a later analysis, HLA-associated TCR beta chains showed more clonal expansion and lower generation probabilities than non-associated chains that were equally common. Sequencing depth was assumed to be roughly uniform across donors in the presence/absence analyses, though that assumption may not hold. Strong co-occurrence of HLA alleles, especially DR and DQ, made assigning TCR associations to individual alleles difficult. The 87-base-pair reads could not distinguish some IMGT-functional V segments, including TRBV6-2 and TRBV6-3, so those segments were excluded. Most TCR sequences were seen in very few donors, while some public TCRs were found in many individuals. Several of the top co-occurrence clusters appeared to be linked to parvovirus B19, influenza, CMV and Epstein-Barr virus, according to a later analysis. A later genetic analysis associated a missense DCLRE1C variant with V-gene and J-gene trimming of TCR beta chains, and an independent cohort replicated the association. The classifier was reported to diagnose cytomegalovirus status with high specificity and sensitivity in both the original cohort and the validation cohort. The only immune exposure information available for the cohort was CMV serostatus. The authors suggested that the approach could potentially be extended to other disease states and immunological phenotypes. Compared with the roughly 670-donor mean, donors in an Asian-associated ancestry cluster had fewer N-insertions in productive TCRs, according to a later genetic analysis. Correlated functional status among segregating V segments might reflect linkage disequilibrium, but an unknown experimental factor could not be ruled out. Because counts were too low, about 18 rarely observed V segments, including chromosome 9 orphons, were left out of the earlier analysis of 500 to 650 of the donors. In vitro tests confirmed that three of the cytomegalovirus-associated TCR beta chains recognize cytomegalovirus antigens. HLA typing was unavailable for some donors at each locus, so association tests used only the typed subset. In a later analysis, the rate of TCR association differed among HLA loci, with DRB1 alleles having the most associated TCRs and HLA-C alleles having the fewest. Only TCR beta chains were sequenced in this cohort, and the absence of alpha or paired-chain data limited detectable features. A later analysis associated some 17,000 TCR beta sequences with specific HLA alleles at a false discovery rate of 0.05. A total of 150 to 200 TCR beta chains were listed by the study as associated with cytomegalovirus. A further reported finding was that TCR beta sequences accurately predicted the HLA-A and HLA-B alleles for most subjects in the first cohort. In an earlier analysis of 587 of the donors, most TCR beta V segments appeared in productive rearrangements about 87% or about 30% of the time, broadly matching IMGT annotations. According to a later analysis, most CMV-associated TCR beta chains appeared to be HLA-restricted, and the HLA associations seemed to be driven largely by CMV exposure.

Details on this clone: It lacks a known antigen. Base qualities are not recorded, but no much larger clone differs from it by a single base.

Libraries were built with the immunoSEQ multiplex PCR assay. A mixture of 60 forward primers for TCR Vbeta segments and 13 reverse primers for TCR Jbeta segments was used in the multiplex PCR. Amplification of the CDR3 region of rearranged TCR beta genes was performed with a multiplex PCR assay on genomic DNA. On the Illumina HiSeq System, the amplified TCR beta libraries were sequenced as 87-base-pair reads. Concerning the study's data processing: In a later analysis, 80 million or so unique TCR beta chains were counted across the roughly 670 repertoires, and approximately 9.9 million of these chains were shared by at least two donors. Raw reads were error-corrected and collapsed into unique sequences by a nearest-neighbor algorithm in which closely related sequences were merged to remove PCR and sequencing errors. Alignment of CDR3 sequences to IMGT reference sequences was used to assign V, D and J gene segments. For a sequence to be retained, a match of at least six nucleotides to both a V gene segment and a J gene segment was required. A rearrangement was called productive if the CDR3 had no stop codons and remained in frame with V and J, and every other rearrangement was called non-productive. CDR3 was defined according to IMGT convention as the region running from the second conserved V-encoded cysteine to the conserved J-encoded phenylalanine. Sequences without an unambiguous match to a single V gene segment were excluded from the earlier analysis of about 600 of the donors. An earlier analysis of around 600 of the donors classified V segments as functional when productive rearrangements were above 56.7% and as segregating when the standard deviation between donors was above 5%. A statistical classification framework was built for diagnosing cytomegalovirus status from the catalog of TCR beta chain sequences. V and J gene assignment, in a later analysis, came from comparing TCR nucleotide sequences with IMGT/GENE-DB human TR gene sequences. Using the TCRdist pipeline, a later analysis assigned CDR3 sequences along with most-parsimonious VDJ recombination scenarios. In a later analysis, every TCR beta chain was defined by the combination of its CDR3 amino acid sequence and its V-gene family, and reads without a unique V-gene family were dropped. In a later analysis, around 600 highly shared, low-generation-probability nucleotide sequences were removed to address suspected cross-contamination and a sequencing artifact. For each public chain, a later analysis derived a clonal expansion index from normalized ranks of inferred template counts within each repertoire. A later analysis computed generation probabilities with a VDJ recombination model fitted to out-of-frame rearrangements, and checked the results against IGoR. A later analysis scored TCR-TCR, TCR-HLA and TCR-CMV co-occurrence with hypergeometric tests, applying a repertoire-size bias correction to TCR pairs. A later analysis estimated false discovery rates by permuting HLA or CMV assignments 20 times. A later analysis grouped co-occurring TCRs with DBSCAN, adding TCRdist sequence similarity when clustering within HLA-allele-positive subsets. Repertoires with fewer than 30,000 or more than 120,000 public chains, plus five repertoires with anomalous nucleotide sharing, were excluded from co-occurrence clustering. TCRdb stores this immuneACCESS table with in-frame sequences only. Part of the clones is absent; in the studies checked, under half of the shortfall reflects unresolved V genes, and no reason is known for the rest. The D gene and trimming were derived from the DNA, and the V and J assignments and clone size from that table. This sample is represented by 90,000 to 120,000 clones; under 85% of them were singletons. 3.5% to 5% of the sample is in the top ten clones.

The cohort comprised approximately 700 healthy bone marrow donors. All cohort members were sampled while nominally healthy, although unrecorded immune exposures were likely present. The donor was CMV seronegative and belonged to the group of under 400 seronegative cohort members. A peripheral blood sample was provided by each donor, and peripheral blood mononuclear cells were used for TCR beta sequencing. The Qiagen DNeasy Blood Extraction Kit was used to extract genomic DNA from the blood cell samples. The germline V gene (reference sequence) sets CDR1 to LNHDA and CDR2 to SQIVND. The CDR3 spans 15 residues, from the cysteine through the phenylalanine. Kept here is only the CDR3 DNA, which spans 45 bases and is read in frame from base 1. At the junction V is shortened by 6 bases and J by 3 bases; bases outside the gene matches: 8.

Sequencing was done on a sample of PBMCs. The TCR sequence derives from a male donor in good health and CMV-seronegative. The sequence is built from TRBV19 and TRBJ1-5, with TRBD1 matching 7 junction bases. The sequenced DNA: TGTGCCAGTAGGGGGGACAGTAGTTTCAATCAGCCCCAGCATTTT. It specifies CASRGDSSFNQPQHF.